This record looks at one TCR beta chain sequence and its context. As yet, its antigen is unknown. These data originate in a study of OX40 agonist ivuxolimab in advanced cancers. Looking at the study overall: Previous treatment with anti-PD-1, anti-PD-L1 or anti-CTLA-4 therapy was allowed; under 50% had received some. Findings and caveats of the study: Also present in some nonresponders was a low level of normalized T-cell clonal expansion. Researchers did not determine the expanded peripheral T cells' antigen specificity. Averaged across samples, CD8+ T cells carried more expanded clones than CD4+ did.

Trimming removed 6 bases from V and 6 bases from J; junction bases left unmatched: 5. The V gene's germline CDR1 is MNHNS and CDR2 SASEGT. The CDR3 runs to 13 residues. Assay used: immunoSEQ multiplex PCR; TCRdb lists only in-frame clones, some missing. The repertoire holds just over 70,000 clones, with over 80% as singletons. This receptor was obtained from an adult with an advanced solid tumor such as melanoma, head and neck, liver or kidney cancer. The J gene is TRBJ1-2, the V gene TRBV6-1; 9 bases match TRBD1. The source was CD4+ or CD8+ T cells sorted from blood, collected in a trial of the OX40 agonist ivuxolimab. This CDR3 reads CASSMGQGDGYTF. CDR3 DNA sequence: TGTGCCAGCAGCATGGGACAGGGTGATGGCTACACCTTC.